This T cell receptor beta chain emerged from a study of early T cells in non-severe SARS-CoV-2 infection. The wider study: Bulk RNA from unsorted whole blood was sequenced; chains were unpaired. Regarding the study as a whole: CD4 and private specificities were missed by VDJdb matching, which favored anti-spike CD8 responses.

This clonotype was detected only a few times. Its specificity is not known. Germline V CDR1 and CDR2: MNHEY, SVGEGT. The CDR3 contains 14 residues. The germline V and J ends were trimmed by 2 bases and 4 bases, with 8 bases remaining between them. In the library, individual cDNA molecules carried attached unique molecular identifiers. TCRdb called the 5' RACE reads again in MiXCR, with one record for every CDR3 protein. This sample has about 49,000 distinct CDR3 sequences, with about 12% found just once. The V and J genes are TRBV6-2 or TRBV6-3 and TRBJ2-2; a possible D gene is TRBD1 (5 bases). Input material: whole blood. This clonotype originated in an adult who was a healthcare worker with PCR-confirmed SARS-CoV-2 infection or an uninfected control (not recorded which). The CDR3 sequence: CASSYPGPTGELFF. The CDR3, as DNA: TGTGCCAGCAGTTACCCAGGGCCCACCGGGGAGCTGTTTTTT.